The 5 T cell receptor beta chains reported below all come from one sample, sequenced in a study of blood T cells in healthy people across ages. It was with a sample-barcoded 5' primer and a J-beta primer mix that a second PCR of roughly 7 to 12 cycles was run. TCRdb called the 5' RACE reads again in MiXCR, with one record for every CDR3 protein. The sample consists of around 870,000 distinct CDR3 sequences, 29% of them appearing once. Source material: blood. The receptors were gathered from a woman older than 75 in good health.

Comment on this clonotype: This sequence may be a read error, since a much larger clone differs from it by one base. The chain couples TRBV5-1 to TRBJ2-4, with 7 bases lining up with TRBD2. The J call may be wrong; the DNA end is better matched by TRBJ2-7. This CDR3 comprises 16 residues. Per the germline V gene, CDR1 is SGHRS and CDR2 is YFSETQ. CDR3 loop: CASSLRIGRGVYEQYF. CDR3 nucleotide sequence: TGCGCCAGCAGCCTTCGGATCGGACGGGGGGTCTACGAGCAGTACTTC.

This clonotype showed up many times. The chain employs TRBV6-2 or TRBV6-3 and TRBJ2-7; 7 bases match TRBD1. The CDR3 covers 16 residues. CDR1 MNHEY and CDR2 SVGEGT come from the germline V gene. V was clipped by 7 bases and J by 3 bases; unmatched bases: 15. This CDR3 is CASTKGQSLAFYEQYF. The CDR3 DNA is TGTGCCAGCACAAAGGGACAGTCCCTCGCATTCTACGAGCAGTACTTC.

This clonotype came up many times. CDR3: CSAPDRTSSTDTQYF. The CDR3 DNA follows: TGCAGTGCCCCTGATCGGACATCTAGCACAGATACGCAGTATTTT. This chain joins TRBV20-1 and TRBJ2-3, with D maybe TRBD1 (5 bases). The CDR3 consists of 15 residues. Germline CDR1 reads DFQATT; CDR2 reads SNEGSKA (reference sequence). V lost 6 bases and J 0 bases, leaving 16 bases between the germline ends.

The chain combines TRBV5-6 with TRBJ1-1; D is uncertain. The CDR3 length is 11 residues. Germline V gene data show CDR1 as SGHDT and CDR2 as YYEEEE. V lost 0 bases and J lost 7, with 4 bases in between. The CDR3 coding sequence is TGTGCCAGCAGCTTGGCAGATGAAGCTTTCTTT. Encoded protein: CASSLADEAFF.

Concerning this clonotype itself: The germline gene is not matched at one end of the junction; a read error may be the cause. The chain joins TRBV6-5 to TRBJ2-7; either TRBD1 or TRBD2 may supply D (5 bases each). The DNA end is a closer match to TRBJ2-5, so the J assignment may be wrong. The germline gives CDR1 MNHEY, CDR2 SVGAGI. CDR3 size: 14 residues. The CDR3 protein is CAGSGEPGGKTQYF. The CDR3 coding sequence is TGTGCCGGCAGCGGCGAGCCTGGGGGAAAGACCCAGTACTTC.